This T cell receptor beta chain was obtained from a study of T cells in Graves' hyperthyroidism and ophthalmopathy. The CDR3 covers 13 residues. Between the trimmed V and J ends, which lost 4 bases and 1 base, there was a span of 6 bases. The V gene's germline CDR1 is KGHDR and CDR2 SFDVKD. Authors of the study amplified TCR beta CDR3 regions from RNA transcripts. During a first-round RT-PCR of the TCR CDR3, the HTBI primer set was used. From the multiplex PCR reads, TCRdb called clonotypes with MiXCR, one entry per CDR3 protein. The table lists 300,000 to 350,000 distinct CDR3 sequences, 15% to 20% of them singletons, with less than 65% in the top ten.

Sequenced: blood. The clonotype originates from a woman in her forties or fifties with Graves' hyperthyroidism. The V call is TRBV24-1, the J call TRBJ1-1; D gene unclear. DNA for the CDR3: TGTGCCACCAGTGAGGGTTCGAACACTGAAGCTTTCTTT. Protein sequence: CATSEGSNTEAFF.